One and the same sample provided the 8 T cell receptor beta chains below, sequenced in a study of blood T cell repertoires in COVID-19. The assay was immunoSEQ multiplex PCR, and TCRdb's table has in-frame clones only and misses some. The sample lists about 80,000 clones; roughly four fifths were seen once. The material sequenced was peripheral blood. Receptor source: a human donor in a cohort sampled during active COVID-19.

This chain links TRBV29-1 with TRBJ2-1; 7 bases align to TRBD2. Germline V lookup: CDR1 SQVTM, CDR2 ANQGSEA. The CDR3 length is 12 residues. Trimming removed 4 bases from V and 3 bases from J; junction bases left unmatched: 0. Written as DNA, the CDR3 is TGCAGCGTTGCGGGGGGCTACAATGAGCAGTTCTTC. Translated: CSVAGGYNEQFF.

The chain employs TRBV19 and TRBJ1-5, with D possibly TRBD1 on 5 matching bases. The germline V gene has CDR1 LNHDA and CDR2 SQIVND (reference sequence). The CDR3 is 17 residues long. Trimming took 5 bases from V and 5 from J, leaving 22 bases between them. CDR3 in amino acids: CASSGPPGSGGDQPQHF. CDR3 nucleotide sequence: TGTGCCAGTAGTGGACCCCCGGGCTCTGGAGGGGATCAGCCCCAGCATTTT.

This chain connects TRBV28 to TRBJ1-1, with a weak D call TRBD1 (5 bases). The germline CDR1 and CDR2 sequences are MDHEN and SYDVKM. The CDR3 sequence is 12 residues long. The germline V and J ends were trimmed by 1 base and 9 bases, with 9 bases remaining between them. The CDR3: CASSLLGGKAFF. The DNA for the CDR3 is TGTGCCAGCAGTTTATTGGGGGGTAAAGCTTTCTTT.

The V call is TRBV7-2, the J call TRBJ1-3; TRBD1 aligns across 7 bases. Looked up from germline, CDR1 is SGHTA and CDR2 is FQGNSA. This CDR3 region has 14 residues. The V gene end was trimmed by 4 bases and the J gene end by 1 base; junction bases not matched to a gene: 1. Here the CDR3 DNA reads TGTGCCAGCAGCTCGACAGGGTCTGGAAACACCATATATTTT. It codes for CASSSTGSGNTIYF. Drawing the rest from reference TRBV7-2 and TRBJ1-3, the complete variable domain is GAGVSQSPSNKVTEKGKDVELRCDPISGHTALYWYRQSLGQGLEFLIYFQGNSAPDKSGLPSDRFSAERTGGSVSTLTIQRTQQEDSAVYLCASSSTGSGNTIYFGEGSWLTVV.

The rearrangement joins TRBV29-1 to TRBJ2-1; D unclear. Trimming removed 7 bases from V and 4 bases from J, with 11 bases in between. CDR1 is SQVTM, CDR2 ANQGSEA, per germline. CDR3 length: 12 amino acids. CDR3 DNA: TGCAGCGCTGCCGCTAGGTACAATGAGCAGTTCTTC. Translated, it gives CSAAARYNEQFF.

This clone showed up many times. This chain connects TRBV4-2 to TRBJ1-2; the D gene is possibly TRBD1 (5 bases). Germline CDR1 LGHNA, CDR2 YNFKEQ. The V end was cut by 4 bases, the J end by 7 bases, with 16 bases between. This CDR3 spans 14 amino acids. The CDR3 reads CASSPGGGNLGYTF. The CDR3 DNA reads TGTGCCAGCAGCCCGGGGGGGGGAAACCTTGGCTACACCTTC.

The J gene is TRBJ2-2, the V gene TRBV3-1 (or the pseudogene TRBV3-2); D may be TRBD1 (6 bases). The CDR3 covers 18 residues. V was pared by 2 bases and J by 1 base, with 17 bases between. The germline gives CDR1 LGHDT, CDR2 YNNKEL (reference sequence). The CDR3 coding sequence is TGTGCCAGCAGCCAATTTGAGTCAGGGGATAGGAACACCGGGGAGCTGTTTTTT. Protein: CASSQFESGDRNTGELFF.

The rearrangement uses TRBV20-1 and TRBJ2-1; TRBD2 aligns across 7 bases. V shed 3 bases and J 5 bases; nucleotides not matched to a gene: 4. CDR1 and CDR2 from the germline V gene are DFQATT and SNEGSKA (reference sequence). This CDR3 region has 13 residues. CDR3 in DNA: TGCAGTGCTAGTAGGGCGGGGGACAATGAGCAGTTCTTC. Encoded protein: CSASRAGDNEQFF.